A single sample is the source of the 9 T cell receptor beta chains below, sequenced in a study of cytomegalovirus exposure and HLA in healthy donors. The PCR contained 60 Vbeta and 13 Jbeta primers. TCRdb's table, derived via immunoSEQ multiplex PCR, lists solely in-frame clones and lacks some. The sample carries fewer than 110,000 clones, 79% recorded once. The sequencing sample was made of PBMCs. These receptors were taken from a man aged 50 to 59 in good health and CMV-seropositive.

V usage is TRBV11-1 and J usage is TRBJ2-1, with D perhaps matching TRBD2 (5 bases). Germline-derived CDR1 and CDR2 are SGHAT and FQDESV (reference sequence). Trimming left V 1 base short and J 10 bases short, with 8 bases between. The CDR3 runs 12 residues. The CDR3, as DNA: TGTGCCAGCAGCTTAGGGACGGGGGAGCAGTTCTTC. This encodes CASSLGTGEQFF.

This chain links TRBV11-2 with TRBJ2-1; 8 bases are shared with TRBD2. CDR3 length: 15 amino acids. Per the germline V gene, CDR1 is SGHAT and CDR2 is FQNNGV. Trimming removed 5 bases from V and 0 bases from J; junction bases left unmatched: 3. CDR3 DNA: TGTGCCAGCAGCGAAAGCGGGAGCTCCTACAATGAGCAGTTCTTC. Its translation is CASSESGSSYNEQFF.

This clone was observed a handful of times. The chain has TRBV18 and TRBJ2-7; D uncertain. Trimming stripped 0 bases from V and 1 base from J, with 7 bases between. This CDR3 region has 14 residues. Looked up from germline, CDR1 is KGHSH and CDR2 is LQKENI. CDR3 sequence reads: CASSPPPQSYEQYF. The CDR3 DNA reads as TGTGCCAGCTCACCACCTCCACAATCCTACGAGCAGTACTTC.

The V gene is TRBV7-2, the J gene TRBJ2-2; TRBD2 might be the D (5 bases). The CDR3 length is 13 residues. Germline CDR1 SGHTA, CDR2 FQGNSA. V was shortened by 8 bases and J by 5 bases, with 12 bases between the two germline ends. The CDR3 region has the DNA TGTGCCAGCCGGGGTGGGCGGACCGGGGAGCTGTTTTTT. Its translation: CASRGGRTGELFF.

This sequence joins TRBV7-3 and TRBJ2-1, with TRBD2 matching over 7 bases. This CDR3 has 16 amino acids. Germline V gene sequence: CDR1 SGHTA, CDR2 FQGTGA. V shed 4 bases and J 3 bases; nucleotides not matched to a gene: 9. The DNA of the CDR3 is TGTGCCAGCAGCTCGGCGGCGGGAGCTTTCTACAATGAGCAGTTCTTC. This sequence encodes CASSSAAGAFYNEQFF.

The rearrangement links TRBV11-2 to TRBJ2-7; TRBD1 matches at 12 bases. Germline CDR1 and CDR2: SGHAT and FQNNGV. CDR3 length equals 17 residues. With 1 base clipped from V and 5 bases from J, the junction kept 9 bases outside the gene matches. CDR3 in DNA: TGTGCCAGCAGCTTAGTGGGGAGAGGGACAGGGGGCCACGAGCAGTACTTC. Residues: CASSLVGRGTGGHEQYF.

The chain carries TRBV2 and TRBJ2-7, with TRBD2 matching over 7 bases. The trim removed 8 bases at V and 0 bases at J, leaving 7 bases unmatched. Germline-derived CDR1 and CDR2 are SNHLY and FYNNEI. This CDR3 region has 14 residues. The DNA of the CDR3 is TGTGCCAGCGGGGGGGAAACTAGCTCCTACGAGCAGTACTTC. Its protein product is CASGGETSSYEQYF.

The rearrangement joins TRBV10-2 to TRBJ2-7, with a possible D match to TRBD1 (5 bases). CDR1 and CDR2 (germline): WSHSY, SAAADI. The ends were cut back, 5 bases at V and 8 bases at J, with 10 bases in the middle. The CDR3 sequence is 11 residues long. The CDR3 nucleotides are TGCGCCAGCAGTTTCGACAGACAGCAGTACTTC. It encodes CASSFDRQQYF.

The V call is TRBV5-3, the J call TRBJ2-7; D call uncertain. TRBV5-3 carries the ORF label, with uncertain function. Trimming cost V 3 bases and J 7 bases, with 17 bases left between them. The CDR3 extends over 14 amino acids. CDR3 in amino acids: CARSCPPGSFEQYF. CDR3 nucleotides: TGTGCCAGAAGCTGCCCCCCAGGTTCGTTTGAGCAGTACTTC.